A selection of T cell receptor beta chains follows, all from one sample in a study of shared clonotypes between healthy human individuals. TCRdb's table, derived via immunoSEQ multiplex PCR, lists solely in-frame clones and lacks some. This sample yields roughly 2 million clones, of which about 95% are seen a single time; about 0.13% belongs to the top ten. Sequenced: naive CD4+ T cells sorted from blood. Receptors were obtained from a man aged 18 to 35 in good health. Both conserved end residues are part of each CDR3. A D gene is named only where the DNA matches it firmly. Expanded clones get a size class; other rows say once, few or many, or leave the size out.

v_call	j_call	clone_size	d_call	cdr3_nt	cdr3_aa
TRBV7-2	TRBJ1-5	.	.	TGTGCCAGCACCAGACAAGGTCAGCCCCAGCATTTT	CASTRQGQPQHF
TRBV30	TRBJ2-7	.	TRBD1	TGTGCCTGGAGTACAGGGGATGCCTACGAGCAGTACTTC	CAWSTGDAYEQYF
TRBV7-2	TRBJ2-6	.	.	TGTGCCAGCAGCTTAGCGGGTGCTTCTGGGGCCAACGTCCTGACTTTC	CASSLAGASGANVLTF
TRBV9	TRBJ1-2	few	.	TGTGCCAGCAGCGTAGATGGGGTGAACTATGGCTACACCTTC	CASSVDGVNYGYTF
TRBV28	TRBJ1-2	.	.	TGTGCCAGCAGTTTAGGTCAAACCGTGGGTGGCTACACCTTC	CASSLGQTVGGYTF
TRBV11-2	TRBJ2-1	.	TRBD2	TGTGCCAGCAGCCCCGGGACTAGCATTTTTGAGGAGCAGTTCTTC	CASSPGTSIFEEQFF
TRBV5-1	TRBJ1-2	.	TRBD1	TGCGCCAGCAGCTTGGATGTGACAGGGGTCGGCTACACCTTC	CASSLDVTGVGYTF
TRBV28	TRBJ1-1	.	.	TGTGCCAGCAGGCTTACAGGGACGAACACTGAAGCTTTCTTT	CASRLTGTNTEAFF
TRBV20-1	TRBJ2-3	.	.	TGCAGTGCAAATTTGGGAGATACGCAGTATTTT	CSANLGDTQYF
TRBV2	TRBJ2-3	.	TRBD2	TGTGCCAGCAGCCCACAGCGGGGGGGCGCAGATACGCAGTATTTT	CASSPQRGGADTQYF
TRBV19	TRBJ2-4	.	TRBD2	TGTGCCAGTAGCCCGACTAGCACCCCGGGGATGGCCAAAAACATTCAGTACTTC	CASSPTSTPGMAKNIQYF
TRBV9	TRBJ1-3	.	TRBD1	TGTGCCAGCAGCACGGGACAGCTCTCTGGAAACACCATATATTTT	CASSTGQLSGNTIYF
TRBV10-3	TRBJ2-5	once	TRBD1	TGTGCCATCAGTCAAGACAGGGGGCATCAAGAGACCCAGTACTTC	CAISQDRGHQETQYF
TRBV6-5	TRBJ2-7	.	.	TGTGCCAGCAGTTACTCGGGCTCATACGAGCAGTACTTC	CASSYSGSYEQYF
TRBV19	TRBJ1-2	.	.	TGTGCCAGTAGTATTGTCTGCACCTTC	CASSIVCTF
TRBV10-1	TRBJ2-7	.	TRBD2	TGCGCCAGCAGTGACGGACTAGCGGGACCCTACGAGCAGTACTTC	CASSDGLAGPYEQYF
TRBV18	TRBJ1-6	.	TRBD1	TGTGCCAGCTCGCGGACAGGGGATTCCTCACCCCTCCACTTT	CASSRTGDSSPLHF
TRBV29-1	TRBJ2-3	.	TRBD2	TGCAGCGCCCCCGGGACTAGCAGCACAGATACGCAGTATTTT	CSAPGTSSTDTQYF
TRBV5-1	TRBJ1-3	.	.	TGCGCCAGCAGCTTGGGAAGTTCTGGAAACACCATATATTTT	CASSLGSSGNTIYF
TRBV20-1	TRBJ2-5	.	.	TGCAGTGCCGCACGCGAAGAGACCCAGTACTTC	CSAAREETQYF
TRBV11-2	TRBJ2-3	.	.	TGTGCCAGCAGCTTACAAAGTGGTGGCACAGATACGCAGTATTTT	CASSLQSGGTDTQYF
TRBV5-1	TRBJ2-5	.	.	TGCGCCAGCAACCCCATGGGGGTTCAAGAGACCCAGTACTTC	CASNPMGVQETQYF
TRBV11-2	TRBJ2-1	.	.	TGTGCCAGCAGCTTAGATCCCCCCGGGTACAATGAGCAGTTCTTC	CASSLDPPGYNEQFF
TRBV11-2	TRBJ1-3	.	.	TGTGCCAGCAGCTTAGGAGGTCTCTCTGGAAACACCATATATTTT	CASSLGGLSGNTIYF
TRBV14	TRBJ2-7	.	.	TGTGCCAGCAGCCAAGGAGGGGTCCCCTACGAGCAGTACTTC	CASSQGGVPYEQYF
TRBV4-1	TRBJ2-1	.	TRBD2	TGCGCCAGCAGCCAAGAATTCGGGCTGGGAGGGAACTACAATGAGCAGTTCTTC	CASSQEFGLGGNYNEQFF
TRBV27	TRBJ2-5	.	TRBD1	TGTGCCAGCAGTTTCGACAGGGGGCGGGATACAGAGACCCAGTACTTC	CASSFDRGRDTETQYF
TRBV4-2	TRBJ2-1	.	.	TGTGCCAGCAGCCAAGTAGGAAGGAGGCGGTCCTACAATGAGCAGTTCTTC	CASSQVGRRRSYNEQFF
TRBV6-6	TRBJ1-5	.	.	TGTGCCAGCAGCAGGGGCCAGGGCAATCAGCCCCAGCATTTT	CASSRGQGNQPQHF
TRBV28	TRBJ2-7	.	.	TGTGCCAGCACCTTCACCCCCCGGGCCCCAGCTCCAGGCGAGCAGTACTTC	CASTFTPRAPAPGEQYF
TRBV5-4	TRBJ2-7	.	TRBD2	TGTGCCAGCAGCCGCGGGAGACTAGCGGGAGAATCGTCCTACGAGCAGTACTTC	CASSRGRLAGESSYEQYF
TRBV25-1	TRBJ2-7	once	.	TGTGCCAGCAGTGAAAGGGTAGGGCAGAGCTCCTACGAGCAGTACTTC	CASSERVGQSSYEQYF